The T cell receptor beta chain described here comes from a study of Ad26.COV2.S vaccination and SARS-CoV-2 variants. Study overall: In the study, Ad26.COV2.S was injected intramuscularly once, or twice 56 days apart. Study-wide findings and caveats: With respect to non-spike TCR breadth, vaccine and placebo recipients were similar.

Treatment here: roughly 18 received Ad26.COV2.S at low or high dose, single or two shots; 5 received placebo; per-sample allocation not given. Specimens were obtained on day 63 following the first vaccine or placebo injection. The method was immunoSEQ multiplex PCR; TCRdb's version includes in-frame clones alone and lacks a portion of them. Found here are about 400,000 clones, 80% to 90% of them singletons; the top ten hold around 7.3%. Trimming took 0 bases from V and 5 from J, leaving 8 bases between them. Germline lookup yields CDR1 SGHRS and CDR2 YFSETQ. The CDR3 covers 13 residues. With respect to this clone: Its antigen is undetermined. The sample carries other DNA sequences with the same CDR3.

The source was peripheral blood, collected in a trial of Ad26.COV2.S vaccine versus placebo. J is TRBJ1-2 and V is TRBV5-1; D might be TRBD1 (6 bases). The TCR sequence derives from a person aged 18-65 years who received the Ad26.COV2.S COVID-19 vaccine or a placebo. The CDR3 protein is CASSLGRGYGYTF. For the CDR3, the DNA is TGCGCCAGCAGCTTGGGGAGGGGGTATGGCTACACCTTC.